These T cell receptor beta chains were read from a single sample in a study of control samples from healthy donors and cancer patients. Clones were sequenced by immunoSEQ multiplex PCR, and TCRdb holds only the in-frame ones, with some missing. The data contain roughly 130,000 clones, 75% to 95% of them singletons. Sequencing was performed on blood. The receptors were gathered from a man aged 18-30 years in good health. CDR3s include the opening cysteine and the closing phenylalanine or tryptophan. The D gene is left open where the match is weak. Clone sizes are given selectively: once, few, many, or a class where the clone is expanded.

>TRBD2|-|TRBV7-3|TRBJ2-5
TGTGCCAGCAGCTGGACTAGCAGCCAAGAGACCCAGTACTTC
CASSWTSSQETQYF
>TRBD1|-|TRBV7-9|TRBJ2-3
TGTGCCAGCAGCTTAGCGGGGGCAGGGGGCGCAGATACGCAGTATTTT
CASSLAGAGGADTQYF
>TRBD1|-|TRBV4-1|TRBJ1-2
TGCGCCAGCAGCCAAGGGGTGTTAGGGGGCCCCTATGGCTACACCTTC
CASSQGVLGGPYGYTF
>TRBD1|-|TRBV9|TRBJ2-1
TGTGCCAGCAGCCCCGGGACAGGGGGAAGGGATGAGCAGTTCTTC
CASSPGTGGRDEQFF
>TRBD1|-|TRBV7-3|TRBJ1-1
TGTGCCAGCAGGGCCACCGGACAGGCCACTGAAGCTTTCTTT
CASRATGQATEAFF
>-|-|TRBV28|TRBJ1-1
TGTGCCAGCCGACCCCCCGGCAGGGTCACTGAAGCTTTCTTT
CASRPPGRVTEAFF
>-|-|TRBV10-1|TRBJ1-1
TGCGCCAGCAGCCCTTGGACGGTGGGCACTGAAGCTTTCTTT
CASSPWTVGTEAFF
>TRBD2|-|TRBV6-6|TRBJ2-7
TGTGCCAGCAGTTACCCACTAGCGGGGGGCTCCTACGAGCAGTACTTC
CASSYPLAGGSYEQYF
>-|-|TRBV11-3|TRBJ2-1
TGTGCCAGCGGATATCTAAGCTCCTACAATGAGCAGTTCTTC
CASGYLSSYNEQFF
>TRBD1|-|TRBV4-1|TRBJ1-1
TGCGCCAGCAGCCAGATGGACAGGATGAACACTGAAGCTTTCTTT
CASSQMDRMNTEAFF
>TRBD1|-|TRBV6-5|TRBJ1-1
TGTGCCAGCAGGGCGGGACAGTATTACACTGAAGCTTTCTTT
CASRAGQYYTEAFF
>-|-|TRBV7-9|TRBJ2-2
TGTGCCAACGATGTCCTTATGGGGGGCCCCGGGGAGCTGTTTTTT
CANDVLMGGPGELFF
>TRBD2|-|TRBV6-2/TRBV6-3|TRBJ2-5
TGTGCCAGCAGTCCAGGACTAGCGGGATCGGGAGAGACCCAGTACTTC
CASSPGLAGSGETQYF
>-|-|TRBV27|TRBJ2-1
TGTGCCAGCGGCGCAAAAGATTACAATGAGCAGTTCTTC
CASGAKDYNEQFF
>-|-|TRBV15|TRBJ2-5
TGTGCCACCAGCAGGGGGAACAGTGCAACCCAAGAGACCCAGTACTTC
CATSRGNSATQETQYF
>-|-|TRBV7-9|TRBJ1-2
TGTGCCAGCAGCTATCCGGGGCAGGGGAGAGATGGCTACACCTTC
CASSYPGQGRDGYTF
>-|-|TRBV30|TRBJ2-1
TGTGCCTGGACTCAAGCCGGGACCAGTTACAATGAGCAGTTCTTC
CAWTQAGTSYNEQFF
>-|few|TRBV19|TRBJ1-1
TGTGCCAGTAGCTCAACAGGGAACACTGAAGCTTTCTTT
CASSSTGNTEAFF
>TRBD2|-|TRBV19|TRBJ2-5
TGTGCCAGTACGCCTAGCGGGAGAGGAAAGACCCAGTACTTC
CASTPSGRGKTQYF
>-|-|TRBV6-1|TRBJ1-6
TGTGCCAGCAGTGAAAGGAGCGGGGCTAGCTCCTATAATTCACCCCTCCACTTT
CASSERSGASSYNSPLHF
>TRBD1|-|TRBV29-1|TRBJ1-1
TGCAGCGTTGACCCCCGGGACAGTGAAGCTTTCTTT
CSVDPRDSEAFF
>TRBD1|-|TRBV7-7|TRBJ2-1
TGTGCTAGCAGCCTCGGACAGGGAACGGGGAGGAATGAGCAGTTCTTC
CASSLGQGTGRNEQFF
>-|-|TRBV6-1|TRBJ2-7
TGTGCCAGCAGTGAGGACCGCTGGACGGCCTGGGAGCAGTACTTC
CASSEDRWTAWEQYF
>-|-|TRBV27|TRBJ2-3
TGTGCCAGCAGTTTATGGCAGAAAAAGTCGGATACGCAGTATTTT
CASSLWQKKSDTQYF
>TRBD1|-|TRBV9|TRBJ2-2
TGTGCCAGCAGCGGGCCGGGACAGGCATTCACCGGGGAGCTGTTTTTT
CASSGPGQAFTGELFF
>TRBD2|-|TRBV11-3|TRBJ2-5
TGTGCCAGCAGCCGGACTAGCGGGCAAGAGACCCAGTACTTC
CASSRTSGQETQYF
>-|-|TRBV5-1|TRBJ2-3
TGCGCCAGTCGAGAGCTTACAGATACGCAGTATTTT
CASRELTDTQYF
>-|-|TRBV9|TRBJ1-6
TGTGCCAGCAGCGTTAAGGGGTCGGGGAATTCACCCCTCCACTTT
CASSVKGSGNSPLHF
>-|-|TRBV19|TRBJ1-4
TGTGCCAGTAGTATCATTGGCACCTATAATGAAAAACTGTTTTTT
CASSIIGTYNEKLFF
>-|-|TRBV19|TRBJ2-5
TGTGCCAGTAGTATAGTGGGTCAAGAGACCCAGTACTTC
CASSIVGQETQYF
>-|once|TRBV15|TRBJ1-5
TGTGCCACCACTGGGGGACCCAATCAGCCCCAGCATTTT
CATTGGPNQPQHF
>TRBD1|few|TRBV24-1|TRBJ2-2
TGTGCCACCAGTGATCCGGACAGGGAAACCGGGGAGCTGTTTTTT
CATSDPDRETGELFF
>TRBD1|-|TRBV9|TRBJ2-7
TGTGCCAGCAGCGTAGACAGGGGAAGCTACGAGCAGTACTTC
CASSVDRGSYEQYF
>-|-|TRBV19|TRBJ1-2
TGTGCCAGTAGTATCAGTCGTCTCCAGGGACTAGACTATGGCTACACCTTC
CASSISRLQGLDYGYTF
>-|-|TRBV2|TRBJ2-5
TGTGCCAGCGGTGTCCAAGAGACCCAGTACTTC
CASGVQETQYF
>TRBD2|few|TRBV6-2/TRBV6-3|TRBJ2-7
TGTGCCAGCAGTTACCGGGGACTAGCGGGGGTCCACGAGCAGTACTTC
CASSYRGLAGVHEQYF
>-|-|TRBV2|TRBJ1-2
TGTGCCAGCAGCCAGGAACCCCTGGGCTACACCTTC
CASSQEPLGYTF
>-|-|TRBV27|TRBJ1-5
TGTGCCAGCAGTTTGTCCGGTTATAGCAATCAGCCCCAGCATTTT
CASSLSGYSNQPQHF
>TRBD1|once|TRBV5-1|TRBJ1-1
TGCGCCAGCAGCTTATGGACAGGGCCCATGAACACTGAAGCTTTCTTT
CASSLWTGPMNTEAFF
>TRBD1|-|TRBV10-2|TRBJ1-5
TGCGCCAGTAGCCAACAGGGGCGGGATCAGCCCCAGCATTTT
CASSQQGRDQPQHF
>TRBD1|-|TRBV5-1|TRBJ2-7
TGCGCCAGCAGCTTGGAGGGACAGGGGGCTTCTCCCTACGAGCAGTACTTC
CASSLEGQGASPYEQYF